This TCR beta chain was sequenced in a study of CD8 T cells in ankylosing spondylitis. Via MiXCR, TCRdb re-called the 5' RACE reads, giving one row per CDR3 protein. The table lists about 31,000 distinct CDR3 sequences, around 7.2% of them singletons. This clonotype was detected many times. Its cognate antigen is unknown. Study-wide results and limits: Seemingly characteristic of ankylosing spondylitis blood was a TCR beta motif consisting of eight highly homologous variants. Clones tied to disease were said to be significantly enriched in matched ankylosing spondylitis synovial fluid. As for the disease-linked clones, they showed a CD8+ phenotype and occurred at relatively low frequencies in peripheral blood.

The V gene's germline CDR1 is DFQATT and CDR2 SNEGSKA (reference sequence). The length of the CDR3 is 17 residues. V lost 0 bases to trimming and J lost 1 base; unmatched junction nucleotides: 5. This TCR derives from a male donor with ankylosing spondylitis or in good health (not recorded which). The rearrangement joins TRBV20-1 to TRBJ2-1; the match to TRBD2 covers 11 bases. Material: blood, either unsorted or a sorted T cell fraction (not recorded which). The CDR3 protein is CSARDPASGRSYNEQFF. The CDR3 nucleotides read TGCAGTGCTAGAGACCCCGCTAGCGGGAGGTCCTACAATGAGCAGTTCTTC.